The present T cell receptor (beta chain) was sequenced within a study of early T cells in non-severe SARS-CoV-2 infection. The overall study: Sequenced material consisted of bulk RNA (from unsorted whole blood), and chains were unpaired.

V lost 5 bases and J lost 9, with 17 bases in between. Germline CDR1 and CDR2: SGHTA and FQGNSA. There are 13 residues in the CDR3. MiXCR was run by TCRdb on the 5' RACE reads, yielding one entry per CDR3 protein. The data contain about 64,000 distinct CDR3 sequences, about 12% of them singletons. The rearrangement joins TRBV7-2 to TRBJ2-7, with D maybe TRBD1 (6 bases). The clonotype originates from an adult who was a healthcare worker with PCR-confirmed SARS-CoV-2 infection or an uninfected control (not recorded which). Specimen: whole blood. The CDR3 DNA sequence: TGTGCCAGCAGCCCGGATCTCCTCAGGGGGCAGTACTTC. As protein: CASSPDLLRGQYF.